The rows below give T cell receptor beta chains drawn from one sample of a study of cytomegalovirus exposure and HLA in healthy donors. The assay was immunoSEQ multiplex PCR, and TCRdb's table has in-frame clones only and misses some. The table has nearly 65,000 clones, about 76% seen once. Material: PBMCs. These receptor sequences come from a man aged 50 to 60 in good health and CMV-seronegative. CDR3s include the opening cysteine and the closing phenylalanine or tryptophan. Each record gives: D gene, clone size, V gene, J gene, CDR3 DNA, CDR3 protein. A D gene is named only where the DNA matches it firmly. Size tells how often a clone was seen (once, few, many) or the class of an expanded clone, and some rows leave it out.

-	-	TRBV5-1	TRBJ2-5	TGCGCCAGCAAACCCGGGACTGTCCCAGTACCGGAGTACTTC	CASKPGTVPVPEYF
TRBD2	-	TRBV27	TRBJ2-5	TGTGCCAGCAGCGCCGAGCGGGGGGCCAAAAGGGAGACCCAGTACTTC	CASSAERGAKRETQYF
-	-	TRBV5-1	TRBJ1-6	TGCGCCAGCAGCTTGCGGCAGGGCGCGAAGCCACCCCTCCACTTT	CASSLRQGAKPPLHF
-	-	TRBV9	TRBJ2-3	TGTGCCAGCAGCGCTAAGGACATCTATTCCCCCCAGGGCACAGATACGCAGTATTTT	CASSAKDIYSPQGTDTQYF
-	-	TRBV7-9	TRBJ2-5	TGTGCCAGCAGCTTAAGTGGGTCAGGGCTGGAGACCCAGTACTTC	CASSLSGSGLETQYF
-	-	TRBV2	TRBJ1-1	TGTGCCAGCAGTGAATTCGGGGGGACTGAAGCTTTCTTT	CASSEFGGTEAFF
-	-	TRBV7-2	TRBJ1-1	TGTGCCAGCAGCTTCTACAGGGTCACTGAAGCTTTCTTT	CASSFYRVTEAFF
-	few	TRBV7-2	TRBJ1-2	TGTGCCAGCAGGGAGGGGGGGGCGTTGGGCTACACCTTC	CASREGGALGYTF
TRBD1	few	TRBV30	TRBJ1-2	TGTGCCTGGAGTATCAGGGACAGCAAGGGCGGCTACACCTTC	CAWSIRDSKGGYTF
-	-	TRBV18	TRBJ2-7	TGTGCCAGCTCACCACTTCAAGAGCAGTACTTC	CASSPLQEQYF
-	-	TRBV30	TRBJ1-6	TGTGCCTGGGGGACTGCAAAAGATTCACCCCTCCACTTT	CAWGTAKDSPLHF
-	once	TRBV10-3	TRBJ2-2	TGTGCCATCAGGGAACAGTTCACCGGGGAGCTGTTTTTT	CAIREQFTGELFF
TRBD1	-	TRBV23-1	TRBJ1-5	TGCGCCAGCAGTCAATCGACAGGGGAGGGTCAGCCCCAGCATTTT	CASSQSTGEGQPQHF